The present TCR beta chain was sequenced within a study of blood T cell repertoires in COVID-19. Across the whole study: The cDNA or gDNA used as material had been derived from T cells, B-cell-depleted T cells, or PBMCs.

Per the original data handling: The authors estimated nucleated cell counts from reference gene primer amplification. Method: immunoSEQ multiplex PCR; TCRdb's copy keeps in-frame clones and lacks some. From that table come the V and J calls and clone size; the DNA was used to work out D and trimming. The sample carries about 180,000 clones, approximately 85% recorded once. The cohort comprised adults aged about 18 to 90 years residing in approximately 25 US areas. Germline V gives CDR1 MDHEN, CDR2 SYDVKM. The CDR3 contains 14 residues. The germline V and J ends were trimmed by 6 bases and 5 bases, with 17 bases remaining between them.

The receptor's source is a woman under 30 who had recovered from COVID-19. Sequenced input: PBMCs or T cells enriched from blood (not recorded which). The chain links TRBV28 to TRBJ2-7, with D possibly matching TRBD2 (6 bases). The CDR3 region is CASSLIAVGHEQYF. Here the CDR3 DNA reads TGTGCCAGCAGCTTGATAGCGGTCGGCCACGAGCAGTACTTC.